The 7 T cell receptor beta chains in this list originate from one sample, sequenced in a study of blood T cells in healthy people across ages. A J-beta primer mix and a sample-barcoded 5' primer were used in a second PCR of roughly 6 to 12 cycles. MiXCR, run by TCRdb on the 5' RACE reads, gives a single entry per CDR3 protein. Of more than 1 million distinct CDR3 sequences detected, 35% to 50% appear once; the ten largest clones hold approximately 17%. Material for sequencing was blood. Receptors were obtained from a woman aged 60-75 years in good health.

CDR3 amino acids: CASSKRGAAKNIQYF. DNA for the CDR3: TGTGCCAGCAGCAAACGCGGGGCGGCCAAAAACATTCAGTACTTC. The chain carries TRBV3-1 and TRBJ2-4; possibly TRBD2 for D (6 bases). The CDR3 extends over 15 amino acids. V was shortened by 5 bases and J by 1 base, with 12 bases between the two germline ends. The germline V gene encodes CDR1 LGHDT and CDR2 YNNKEL (reference sequence).

This chain links TRBV11-1 with TRBJ1-2; maybe TRBD1 (6 bases). This CDR3 contains 21 residues. Germline values: CDR1 SGHAT, CDR2 FQDESV (reference sequence). The germline V and J ends were trimmed by 5 bases and 3 bases, with 34 bases remaining between them. The CDR3 is CASSQRSGMDRVARIHYGYTF. CDR3 DNA sequence: TGTGCCAGCAGCCAACGTTCAGGGATGGACAGAGTAGCCAGAATTCACTATGGCTACACCTTC. Complete variable domain (other parts from reference TRBV11-1 and TRBJ1-2): EAEVAQSPRYKITEKSQAVAFWCDPISGHATLYWYRQILGQGPELLVQFQDESVVDDSQLPKDRFSAERLKGVDSTLKIQPAELGDSAMYLCASSQRSGMDRVARIHYGYTFGSGTRLTVV.

This clonotype was found a few times. The J gene is TRBJ2-1, the V gene TRBV20-1, with 10 bases identical to TRBD2. V was pared by 0 bases and J by 4 bases, with 3 bases of the junction left unmatched. The CDR3 is 15 amino acids. Germline V gives CDR1 DFQATT, CDR2 SNEGSKA (reference sequence). The CDR3 DNA reads TGCAGTGCTAGAGAGAGCGGGAGGGGTTACAATGAGCAGTTCTTC. This sequence encodes CSARESGRGYNEQFF.

As for this clonotype: Relative to the germline gene, one junction end is altered; a read error may explain this. V and J are TRBV6-5 and TRBJ2-3; 7 bases align to TRBD1. CDR3 length: 15 amino acids. Germline V lookup: CDR1 MNHEY, CDR2 SVGAGI. CDR3 bases: TGTGCCGGCAGCCCGCAGGACAGGTACACAGATACGCAGTATTTT. Translation gives CAGSPQDRYTDTQYF.

Note on this clonotype: The junction departs from the called germline gene at one end, perhaps through a read error. This chain uses TRBV12-3 or TRBV12-4 with TRBJ1-1; D possibly corresponds to TRBD1 (5 bases). This CDR3 comprises 12 residues. CDR3 region: CVSSLRGTEAFF. Written as DNA, the CDR3 is TGTGTCAGCAGTTTAAGGGGCACTGAAGCTTTCTTT.

This clonotype was seen more than once but under ten times. The V gene is TRBV29-1, the J gene TRBJ2-1, with 7 bases fitting TRBD2. CDR3 size: 16 residues. V shed 3 bases and J 5 bases; nucleotides not matched to a gene: 13. CDR1 and CDR2 (germline): SQVTM, ANQGSEA. The CDR3 DNA follows: TGCAGCGTTGAGAAACGGGGGAGGGCCCTCCACAATGAGCAGTTCTTC. This codes for CSVEKRGRALHNEQFF.

The chain carries TRBV15 and TRBJ2-7; TRBD2 matches at 8 bases. With 6 bases clipped from V and 7 bases from J, the junction kept 8 bases outside the gene matches. The CDR3 length is 13 residues. Germline CDR1 is LNHNV and CDR2 is YYDKDF (reference sequence). CDR3 sequence reads: CATRNGGAREQYF. CDR3 coding DNA: TGTGCCACCAGAAACGGGGGGGCGCGAGAGCAGTACTTC.